A single sample is the source of the 21 T cell receptor beta chains below, sequenced in a study of chemoradiotherapy in HPV16-positive cancers. Sequenced by immunoSEQ multiplex PCR; TCRdb stores in-frame clones only, minus some. The sample consists of approximately 10,000 clones, over 75% of them appearing once. This specimen was taken from a patient who underwent chemoradiotherapy. The receptors stem from a human donor with HPV-associated anogenital cancer.

The chain combines TRBV19 with TRBJ2-2; D is perhaps TRBD2 (7 bases). The germline V gene has CDR1 LNHDA and CDR2 SQIVND (reference sequence). Trimming took off 10 bases at V and 7 bases at J, with 16 bases between the two ends. The CDR3 covers 13 residues. CDR3 sequence: CATSKGGVGELFF. CDR3 bases: TGTGCCACCTCAAAGGGGGGGGTCGGGGAGCTGTTTTTT.

The rearrangement uses TRBV7-9 and TRBJ1-1; 9 nucleotides align to TRBD1. The length of the CDR3 is 13 residues. The germline gives CDR1 SEHNR, CDR2 FQNEAQ (reference sequence). After removal of 5 bases from V and 10 bases from J, the junction contained 8 bases not matched to a gene. Here the CDR3 DNA reads TGTGCCAGCAGCACAGGACAGGGGTTGGGAGCTTTCTTT. Its protein product is CASSTGQGLGAFF.

The chain recombines TRBV5-1 with TRBJ2-5, with 7 bases lining up with TRBD2. The CDR3 totals 15 residues. The germline V gene encodes CDR1 SGHRS and CDR2 YFSETQ. With V trimmed by 7 bases and J by 3 bases, 12 bases remained unmatched. In nucleotides, the CDR3 is TGCGCCAGCTCTTCACTTCGACTAGCTGAAGAGACCCAGTACTTC. This gives the protein CASSSLRLAEETQYF.

The chain uses TRBV19 and TRBJ1-4; 7 bases map to TRBD1. Unmatched junction bases numbered 8, after V lost 6 bases and J lost 4 bases. This CDR3 is built from 15 residues. Germline CDR1 and CDR2: LNHDA and SQIVND (reference sequence). Here the CDR3 reads CASRTGQADNEKLFF. CDR3 in DNA: TGTGCCAGTAGAACAGGACAGGCCGATAATGAAAAACTGTTTTTT.

In this sample, this clone turned up a few times. The chain links TRBV5-1 to TRBJ2-7; 7 nucleotides line up with TRBD1. CDR1 SGHRS and CDR2 YFSETQ come from the germline V gene. V lost 4 bases to trimming and J lost 6 bases; unmatched junction nucleotides: 7. This CDR3 has 13 residues. The CDR3 here is CASSTRQGSEQYF. The DNA of the CDR3 is TGCGCCAGCAGCACAAGACAGGGAAGCGAGCAGTACTTC.

This clone was counted between two and nine times. J is TRBJ1-1 and V is TRBV9; D is unresolved. Germline V lookup: CDR1 SGDLS, CDR2 YYNGEE. V gave up 1 base and J gave up 6 bases, with 10 bases separating them. The CDR3 sequence is 13 residues long. The CDR3 sequence is CASSVYGGAEAFF. For the CDR3, the DNA is TGTGCCAGCAGCGTATACGGAGGCGCTGAAGCTTTCTTT.

J is TRBJ1-1 and V is TRBV12-5; 8 bases line up with TRBD1. Germline lookup yields CDR1 LGHNT and CDR2 FRNRAP. This CDR3 comprises 13 residues. V shed 1 base and J 7 bases; nucleotides not matched to a gene: 2. CDR3: CASGLGDRFEAFF. In DNA, the CDR3 is TGTGCTAGTGGTTTGGGGGACAGGTTTGAAGCTTTCTTT.

The gene calls are TRBV5-6 and TRBJ2-7, with D possibly matching TRBD2 (6 bases). V was clipped by 4 bases and J by 3 bases, with 17 bases between them. The length of the CDR3 is 15 residues. Germline V gene sequence: CDR1 SGHDT, CDR2 YYEEEE. The CDR3 DNA reads as TGTGCCAGCAGCAACGGCGGGGCCTTATACTACGAGCAGTACTTC. Amino acid sequence: CASSNGGALYYEQYF. The full variable domain, with the rest looked up from reference TRBV5-6 and TRBJ2-7, is DAGVTQSPTHLIKTRGQQVTLRCSPKSGHDTVSWYQQALGQGPQFIFQYYEEEERQRGNFPDRFSGHQFPNYSSELNVNALLLGDSALYLCASSNGGALYYEQYFGPGTRLTVT.

The chain joins TRBV7-9 to TRBJ1-2; D remains unclear. The CDR3 is 16 residues long. V lost 4 bases, J lost 0 bases, and 15 bases lay in between. CDR1 and CDR2 (germline): SEHNR, FQNEAQ (reference sequence). CDR3 nucleotide sequence: TGTGCCAGCAGCTCTGGGGTGGATGGGGCTAACTATGGCTACACCTTC. Translated, it gives CASSSGVDGANYGYTF. Drawing the rest from reference TRBV7-9 and TRBJ1-2, the complete variable domain is DTGVSQNPRHKITKRGQNVTFRCDPISEHNRLYWYRQTLGQGPEFLTYFQNEAQLEKSRLLSDRFSAERPKGSFSTLEIQRTEQGDSAMYLCASSSGVDGANYGYTFGSGTRLTVV.

The chain is built from TRBV4-3 and TRBJ2-7, with 9 bases matching TRBD1. V lost 0 bases to trimming and J lost 2 bases; unmatched junction nucleotides: 14. Germline V gives CDR1 LGHNA, CDR2 YSLEER. This CDR3 spans 19 amino acids. CDR3 sequence (DNA): TGCGCCAGCAGCCAAGATAGGGACAGGGCAGGGGCTGGAACCTACGAGCAGTACTTC. Protein sequence: CASSQDRDRAGAGTYEQYF.

This clone has a single count. The junction departs from the called germline gene at one end, perhaps through a read error. The chain is built from TRBV30 and TRBJ2-1; 10 bases are a match to TRBD1. This CDR3 has 15 amino acids. CDR1 GTSNPN and CDR2 SVGIG come from the germline V gene (reference sequence). Here the CDR3 DNA reads TGTGCCTGGAGAGCGGGGTTGCAGGGGACAGGGGATCGGCTCTTC. Its translation: CAWRAGLQGTGDRLF.

This chain links TRBV9 with TRBJ1-2; D gene uncertain. Per the germline V gene, CDR1 is SGDLS and CDR2 is YYNGEE. The CDR3 length is 15 residues. Trimming left V 4 bases short and J 8 bases short, with 21 bases between. The chain's CDR3 is CASSPSPTGTRGYTF. In nucleotides, the CDR3 is TGTGCCAGCAGCCCGAGCCCCACGGGAACGCGGGGCTACACCTTC.

The V and J genes are TRBV5-5 and TRBJ1-2, with a tentative D call TRBD1 (5 bases). There are 15 residues in the CDR3. Trimming removed 3 bases at V and 2 bases at J, with 14 bases between. Germline V gives CDR1 SGHKS, CDR2 YYEKEE (reference sequence). For the CDR3, the DNA is TGTGCCAGCAGCTGGGCCCTGAGGGACAACTATGGCTACACCTTC. Translating gives CASSWALRDNYGYTF. Full variable domain (remainder filled in from reference TRBV5-5 and TRBJ1-2): DAGVTQSPTHLIKTRGQQVTLRCSPISGHKSVSWYQQVLGQGPQFIFQYYEKEERGRGNFPDRFSARQFPNYSSELNVNALLLGDSALYLCASSWALRDNYGYTFGSGTRLTVV.

The table lists this clone with a count of one. V is TRBV7-2 and J is TRBJ1-5, with TRBD1 identical over 8 bases. Germline trimming cut 5 bases from V and 7 bases from J; bases unmatched to any gene: 7. Looked up from germline, CDR1 is SGHTA and CDR2 is FQGNSA. This CDR3 is built from 14 residues. The DNA of the CDR3 is TGTGCCAGCAGCCCGGACAGGGCGCAACAGCCCCAGCATTTT. Translation gives CASSPDRAQQPQHF.

The V call is TRBV6-1, the J call TRBJ1-2; D ambiguous. Trimming took 2 bases from V and 5 from J, leaving 12 bases between them. This CDR3 has 14 residues. From germline, CDR1 is MNHNS and CDR2 SASEGT. CDR3 amino acids: CASSESGLLYGYTF. DNA for the CDR3: TGTGCCAGCAGTGAATCTGGACTTCTATATGGCTACACCTTC.

This clone has just a few counts. The J gene is TRBJ2-2, the V gene TRBV18; TRBD1 agrees at 10 bases. Germline values: CDR1 KGHSH, CDR2 LQKENI. J lost 7 bases, V lost 6 bases, and 11 bases had no gene match. CDR3 length: 16 residues. In nucleotides, the CDR3 is TGTGCCAGCTCGTCCCGGGACAGGGGTCACGGCGGGGAGCTGTTTTTT. Translated: CASSSRDRGHGGELFF.

The gene calls are TRBV5-1 and TRBJ1-1, with 10 bases fitting TRBD1. This CDR3 comprises 14 residues. CDR1 is SGHRS, CDR2 YFSETQ, per germline. Unmatched junction bases numbered 3, after V lost 3 bases and J lost 4 bases. The CDR3 sequence is CASSSRDRGTEAFF. Here the CDR3 DNA reads TGCGCCAGCAGCTCCCGGGACAGGGGCACTGAAGCTTTCTTT. The whole variable domain, remainder taken from reference TRBV5-1 and TRBJ1-1, is KAGVTQTPRYLIKTRGQQVTLSCSPISGHRSVSWYQQTPGQGLQFLFEYFSETQRNKGNFPGRFSGRQFSNSRSEMNVSTLELGDSALYLCASSSRDRGTEAFFGQGTRLTVV.

The chain employs TRBV28 and TRBJ2-5; no definite D call. The DNA end is more similar to TRBJ2-7, so the J call may be wrong. This CDR3 comprises 12 residues. CDR1 and CDR2 from the germline V gene are MDHEN and SYDVKM. CDR3 sequence (DNA): TGTGCCAGCAGTCCTAATTACTACGAGCAGTACTTC. Translation: CASSPNYYEQYF.

The rearrangement joins TRBV4-3 to TRBJ2-7; a weak D match, TRBD2 (6 bases). The V end lost 0 bases, the J end lost 2 bases, and 14 bases lay between the germline ends. The CDR3 extends over 16 amino acids. Germline V CDR1 and CDR2: LGHNA, YSLEER. The CDR3 spells CASSQDLGDSTYEQYF. CDR3 nucleotides: TGCGCCAGCAGCCAAGATTTAGGGGACTCTACCTACGAGCAGTACTTC.

The V and J genes are TRBV30 and TRBJ2-5; a weak D match, TRBD2 (5 bases). This CDR3 region has 13 residues. Germline V CDR1 and CDR2: GTSNPN, SVGIG (reference sequence). V was trimmed by 3 bases and J by 5 bases, leaving 13 bases between them. The CDR3 protein is CAWSEGPGETQYF. The CDR3 DNA reads TGTGCCTGGAGCGAGGGCCCGGGGGAGACCCAGTACTTC.

This chain connects TRBV5-1 to TRBJ1-2; TRBD1 might be the D (5 bases). Germline V gene data show CDR1 as SGHRS and CDR2 as YFSETQ. The length of the CDR3 is 15 residues. Trimming removed 5 bases from V and 6 bases from J, with 20 bases in between. This CDR3 is CASRIQAGPGDGYTF. CDR3 DNA: TGCGCCAGCAGGATACAAGCGGGGCCGGGTGATGGCTACACCTTC.